These 22 T cell receptor beta chains came from one sample sequenced in a study of blood T cells in healthy people across ages. Using a J-beta primer mix together with a sample-barcoded 5' primer, a second PCR was run for roughly 6 to 12 cycles. TCRdb redid the calling of the 5' RACE reads with MiXCR, one entry per CDR3 protein. The table lists approximately 690,000 distinct CDR3 sequences, around 54% of them singletons. The specimen was blood. The receptors here all came from a man in his 60s in good health.

This clonotype was detected ten times or more. The V call is TRBV20-1, the J call TRBJ2-1; 11 nucleotides match TRBD2. After removal of 3 bases from V and 6 bases from J, the junction contained 7 bases not matched to a gene. The CDR3 has 15 residues. Per germline, CDR1 DFQATT and CDR2 SNEGSKA (reference sequence). CDR3 loop: CSASPTSGGRNEQFF. The CDR3 DNA sequence: TGCAGTGCTAGTCCCACTAGCGGGGGCCGCAATGAGCAGTTCTTC.

The gene calls are TRBV20-1 and TRBJ1-2; TRBD1 might be the D (6 bases). Between the trimmed V and J ends, which lost 6 bases and 3 bases, there was a span of 14 bases. The length of the CDR3 is 13 residues. CDR1 is DFQATT and CDR2 is SNEGSKA in the germline V gene (reference sequence). CDR3 residues: CSARAGVDYGYTF. The CDR3 DNA is TGCAGTGCCCGGGCAGGGGTCGACTATGGCTACACCTTC.

This clonotype was picked up one time. V gene TRBV3-1 combines with J gene TRBJ2-5; D unclear. The CDR3 is 15 amino acids. Trimming took off 0 bases at V and 5 bases at J, with 13 bases between the two ends. Germline values: CDR1 LGHDT, CDR2 YNNKEL (reference sequence). The DNA of the CDR3 is TGTGCCAGCAGCCAAGAGATCGGAAGCCCGGAGACCCAGTACTTC. Translation: CASSQEIGSPETQYF.

There are many counts of this clonotype. This rearrangement joins TRBV7-2 to TRBJ2-1; 7 bases line up with TRBD1. CDR1 is SGHTA, CDR2 FQGNSA, per germline. The CDR3 loop spans 16 amino acids. The ends lost 1 base at V and 0 bases at J; junction bases unmatched: 3. This CDR3 is CASSLVGTDSYNEQFF. CDR3 DNA sequence: TGTGCCAGCAGCTTAGTTGGGACAGACTCCTACAATGAGCAGTTCTTC.

V usage is TRBV6-6 and J usage is TRBJ2-7, with a weak D call TRBD2 (7 bases). This CDR3 spans 13 amino acids. V lost 8 bases, J lost 4 bases, and 15 bases lay in between. Germline CDR1 and CDR2: MNHNY and SVGAGI (reference sequence). The CDR3 DNA reads TGTGCCAGCTCAGCGGGACACGATTACGAGCAGTACTTC. Its protein product is CASSAGHDYEQYF.

This clonotype was counted between two and nine times. This sequence joins TRBV14 and TRBJ1-6, with D maybe TRBD1 (5 bases). The CDR3 is made up of 15 amino acids. Germline loops: CDR1 SGHDN, CDR2 FVKESK. V dropped 4 bases and J dropped 2 bases, with 9 bases sitting between them. This CDR3 reads CASSRVGAYNSPLHF. In nucleotides, the CDR3 is TGTGCCAGCAGCCGGGTAGGGGCCTATAATTCACCCCTCCACTTT.

This rearrangement joins TRBV7-9 to TRBJ2-1; possibly TRBD1 or TRBD2 for D (5 bases each). The CDR3 has 13 amino acids. Trimming took off 5 bases at V and 3 bases at J, with 8 bases between the two ends. Germline CDR1 is SEHNR and CDR2 is FQNEAQ (reference sequence). The CDR3 nucleotides read TGTGCCAGCAGCCGGGACGTCTACAATGAGCAGTTCTTC. Translating gives CASSRDVYNEQFF.

V gene TRBV5-1 combines with J gene TRBJ2-1; 9 bases are a match to TRBD2. TRBJ2-7 matches the DNA end more closely, so the J call is doubtful. Germline CDR1 is SGHRS and CDR2 is YFSETQ. This CDR3 is 16 amino acids long. CDR3 sequence reads: CASSLTSSGGYNEQYF. CDR3 DNA: TGCGCCAGCAGCCTGACCTCGAGCGGGGGGTACAATGAGCAGTACTTC.

This clonotype was detected a few times. The CDR3 nucleotides read TGTGCCAGCAGTTACCAGCGGGGGGGCACGGACCAAGAGACCCAGTACTTC. Its protein product is CASSYQRGGTDQETQYF. V usage is TRBV6-2 or TRBV6-3 and J usage is TRBJ2-5, with 10 bases lining up with TRBD2. Germline V gene lookup returns CDR1 MNHEY and CDR2 SVGEGT. J gave up 0 bases and V 2 bases, and 6 bases lay outside the gene matches. The CDR3 extends over 17 amino acids.

The rearrangement links TRBV5-1 to TRBJ2-7, with D possibly TRBD2 on 6 matching bases. The V gene lost 4 bases and the J gene lost 10 bases, with 15 bases spanning the gap. Germline-derived CDR1 and CDR2 are SGHRS and YFSETQ. This CDR3 region has 12 residues. The CDR3 DNA follows: TGCGCCAGCAGCGTGGAGGGACGACCCCAGTACTTC. Amino acids: CASSVEGRPQYF.

This clonotype was seen a handful of times. J is TRBJ1-2 and V is TRBV9; 10 bases are a match to TRBD1. The CDR3 runs to 16 residues. The J segment lost 4 bases and the V segment lost 3 bases, leaving 9 bases of the junction unmatched. Germline assignment: CDR1 SGDLS and CDR2 YYNGEE. CDR3 in amino acids: CASSGSTGGRVYGYTF. As DNA, the CDR3 is TGTGCCAGCAGCGGCTCGACAGGGGGCCGGGTCTATGGCTACACCTTC.

This clonotype was counted only a few times. V and J are TRBV12-3 or TRBV12-4 and TRBJ2-3; no clear D. The CDR3 has 17 amino acids. V was shortened by 5 bases and J by 0 bases, with 18 bases between the two germline ends. This CDR3 reads CASSPTSAVPSTDTQYF. Written as DNA, the CDR3 is TGTGCCAGCAGTCCGACAAGCGCAGTCCCTAGCACAGATACGCAGTATTTT.

The chain combines TRBV20-1 with TRBJ2-5; D ambiguous. Gene TRBJ2-7 matches the end of the DNA better, so the J call may be wrong. The CDR3 is 12 amino acids. Germline CDR1 is DFQATT and CDR2 is SNEGSKA (reference sequence). The CDR3 DNA reads as TGCAGTGCTGATAGTCGGCGTAGCGAGCAGTACTTC. It specifies CSADSRRSEQYF.

The genes are TRBV18 and TRBJ2-5, with D perhaps matching TRBD1 or TRBD2 (6 bases each). Trimming took off 2 bases at V and 1 base at J, with 14 bases between the two ends. Per the germline V gene, CDR1 is KGHSH and CDR2 is LQKENI. The CDR3 sequence is 16 residues long. This chain's CDR3 is CASSPRGAHPQETQYF. The CDR3 region has the DNA TGTGCCAGCTCACCAAGGGGGGCGCATCCCCAAGAGACCCAGTACTTC.

This chain joins TRBV29-1 and TRBJ1-1, with unresolved D. This CDR3 contains 11 residues. V was clipped by 7 bases and J by 3 bases, with 9 bases between them. Per germline, CDR1 SQVTM and CDR2 ANQGSEA. CDR3 protein: CSGGVYTEAFF. In DNA, the CDR3 is TGCAGCGGCGGTGTGTACACTGAAGCTTTCTTT.

Comment on this clonotype: A junction boundary mismatches the germline segment, possibly from a read error. The chain combines TRBV25-1 with TRBJ1-4, with D perhaps TRBD1 (5 bases). The CDR3 is 16 amino acids. In germline, CDR1 is MGHDK, CDR2 SYGVNS. The CDR3 reads CASSDVHRTTNEELFF. Here the CDR3 DNA reads TGTGCCAGCAGTGACGTACACAGGACAACTAATGAAGAACTGTTTTTT. Full variable domain (remainder filled in from reference TRBV25-1 and TRBJ1-4): EADIYQTPRYLVIGTGKKITLECSQTMGHDKMYWYQQDPGMELHLIHYSYGVNSTEKGDLSSESTVSRIRTEHFPLTLESARPSHTSQYLCASSDVHRTTNEELFFGSGTQLSVL.

Note on this clonotype: At one end, the junction sequence differs from germline, possibly due to a read error. The rearrangement uses TRBV5-1 and TRBJ1-4; D remains ambiguous. Germline V gene data show CDR1 as SGHRS and CDR2 as YFSETQ. The CDR3 extends over 13 amino acids. The CDR3 loop is CAGSRQPNEKLFF. CDR3 sequence (DNA): TGCGCCGGCAGCCGGCAGCCTAATGAAAAACTGTTTTTT. Variable domain in full (rest from reference TRBV5-1 and TRBJ1-4): KAGVTQTPRYLIKTRGQQVTLSCSPISGHRSVSWYQQTPGQGLQFLFEYFSETQRNKGNFPGRFSGRQFSNSRSEMNVSTLELGDSALYLCAGSRQPNEKLFFGSGTQLSVL.

This chain joins TRBV6-5 and TRBJ1-6, with a tentative D call TRBD1 (5 bases). The CDR3 has 14 amino acids. The V end was cut by 6 bases, the J end by 7 bases, with 13 bases between. Germline V CDR1 and CDR2: MNHEY, SVGAGI. In nucleotides, the CDR3 is TGTGCCAGCAGGTACGCCAGGGCCAATTCACCCCTCCACTTT. Translating gives CASRYARANSPLHF.

The chain joins TRBV29-1 to TRBJ2-1; D not resolved. Germline loops: CDR1 SQVTM, CDR2 ANQGSEA. This CDR3 is 10 amino acids long. V lost 6 bases and J lost 6, with 6 bases in between. CDR3 amino acids: CSVGSNEQFF. DNA for the CDR3: TGCAGCGTAGGAAGCAATGAGCAGTTCTTC.

In regard to this clonotype: A read error may account for a junction end that differs from germline. The genes are TRBV6-5 and TRBJ1-2; D gene uncertain. This CDR3 comprises 13 residues. Per the germline V gene, CDR1 is MNHEY and CDR2 is SVGAGI. This CDR3 is CASRLGEDYGDTF. The CDR3 DNA reads TGTGCCAGCAGACTCGGAGAGGACTATGGCGACACCTTC.

This clonotype was counted a single time. One base away lies a much larger clone, so this may be a sequencing read error. The chain carries TRBV12-3 or TRBV12-4 and TRBJ2-3; TRBD1 or TRBD2 may be the D gene (5 bases each). This CDR3 has 15 amino acids. Trimming pared 2 bases from V and 2 bases from J, leaving 11 bases between. The CDR3 sequence: CASSLMRGPTDTQYF. The CDR3, as DNA: TGTGCCAGCAGTTTAATGAGGGGTCCCACAGATACGCAGTATTTT.

This chain uses TRBV2 with TRBJ1-2; D may be TRBD1 (6 bases). The CDR3 sequence is 12 residues long. The V gene lost 11 bases and the J gene lost 4 bases, with 14 bases spanning the gap. Germline lookup yields CDR1 SNHLY and CDR2 FYNNEI. In DNA, the CDR3 is TGTGCCGGGGGGGGCGGCTCCTATGGCTACACCTTC. It is translated as CAGGGGSYGYTF.